The 20 T cell receptor beta chains below all came from one sample that was sequenced in a study of control samples from healthy donors and cancer patients. Profiling relied on immunoSEQ multiplex PCR, and the TCRdb table lists in-frame clones only, not all of them. The sample shows around 110,000 clones, around 90% of them seen only once. The sequencing input was blood. The source is a woman in her 70s in good health.

The chain joins TRBV19 to TRBJ2-1, with D maybe TRBD2 (5 bases). Per the germline V gene, CDR1 is LNHDA and CDR2 is SQIVND (reference sequence). V lost 5 bases to trimming and J lost 14 bases, with 16 bases between them. There are 12 residues in the CDR3. CDR3 DNA: TGTGCCAGTAGTGGACTGGGGTTGGAGAAGTTCTTC. Its translation: CASSGLGLEKFF.

The chain employs TRBV18 and TRBJ2-5; D remains ambiguous. Trimming took off 0 bases at V and 1 base at J, with 9 bases between the two ends. The CDR3 covers 15 residues. Germline values: CDR1 KGHSH, CDR2 LQKENI. CDR3 region: CASSPPSYIQETQYF. Written as DNA, the CDR3 is TGTGCCAGCTCACCACCTAGTTACATCCAAGAGACCCAGTACTTC.

The chain uses TRBV7-3 and TRBJ2-5; D might be TRBD1 or TRBD2, each matching 6 bases. Trimming cost V 5 bases and J 5 bases, with 21 bases left between them. The V gene's germline CDR1 is SGHTA and CDR2 FQGTGA. This CDR3 region has 16 residues. The CDR3 DNA follows: TGTGCCAGCAGCCCATACGGTGGGGGGCAAATGGAGACCCAGTACTTC. Encoded protein: CASSPYGGGQMETQYF.

The chain combines TRBV7-3 with TRBJ2-3, with 8 bases that match TRBD1. The germline V gene has CDR1 SGHTA and CDR2 FQGTGA. There are 15 residues in the CDR3. Germline trimming cut 5 bases from V and 2 bases from J; bases unmatched to any gene: 6. CDR3 DNA: TGTGCCAGCAGCACCCGACAGGGGAACACAGATACGCAGTATTTT. Translating gives CASSTRQGNTDTQYF.

This clone appeared a few times. The chain recombines TRBV7-9 with TRBJ2-2, with 10 positions matching TRBD2. From germline, CDR1 is SEHNR and CDR2 FQNEAQ (reference sequence). The trim removed 8 bases at V and 4 bases at J, leaving 7 bases unmatched. The length of the CDR3 is 15 residues. CDR3 in DNA: TGTGCCAGCCTTCTGGGGACTAGCGCCACCGGGGAGCTGTTTTTT. Amino acid sequence: CASLLGTSATGELFF.

V is TRBV11-1 and J is TRBJ2-3; D could derive from TRBD1 or TRBD2 (6 bases each). Germline loops: CDR1 SGHAT, CDR2 FQDESV (reference sequence). The CDR3 is made up of 14 amino acids. V lost 3 bases, J lost 4 bases, and 11 bases lay in between. CDR3 DNA sequence: TGTGCCAGCAGCTTTCCAGGGGAGGCAGATACGCAGTATTTT. Translation gives CASSFPGEADTQYF.

The chain recombines TRBV5-4 with TRBJ1-1; 7 bases match TRBD1. The length of the CDR3 is 13 residues. V lost 2 bases to trimming and J lost 6 bases; unmatched junction nucleotides: 4. Germline V gives CDR1 SGHNT, CDR2 YYREEE (reference sequence). CDR3 amino acids: CASSLQGRSEAFF. The CDR3 DNA sequence: TGTGCCAGCAGCTTACAGGGGAGGTCTGAAGCTTTCTTT.

The V call is TRBV2, the J call TRBJ1-1; possibly TRBD1 for D (6 bases). The V end lost 7 bases, the J end lost 10 bases, and 16 bases lay between the germline ends. CDR1 and CDR2 from the germline V gene are SNHLY and FYNNEI. The CDR3 is 12 residues long. The CDR3 loop is CASNPQGLAAFF. CDR3 nucleotides: TGTGCCAGCAACCCACAGGGCTTAGCAGCTTTCTTT.

This clone has only a few counts. The rearrangement uses TRBV5-6 and TRBJ2-6; TRBD2 agrees at 7 bases. V was clipped by 4 bases and J by 2 bases; unmatched bases: 12. Germline values: CDR1 SGHDT, CDR2 YYEEEE. This CDR3 has 18 amino acids. The CDR3 spells CASSPLGREVAGANVLTF. In DNA form, the CDR3 reads TGTGCCAGCAGCCCCCTGGGGAGGGAAGTAGCTGGGGCCAACGTCCTGACTTTC. Combining the CDR3 with reference TRBV5-6 and TRBJ2-6 gives the whole variable domain DAGVTQSPTHLIKTRGQQVTLRCSPKSGHDTVSWYQQALGQGPQFIFQYYEEEERQRGNFPDRFSGHQFPNYSSELNVNALLLGDSALYLCASSPLGREVAGANVLTFGAGSRLTVL.

The V and J genes are TRBV11-2 and TRBJ1-2; 7 bases are a match to TRBD1. Losses at the gene ends were 2 bases for V and 0 bases for J; bases not matched to a gene: 3. The CDR3 length is 15 residues. Germline CDR1 reads SGHAT; CDR2 reads FQNNGV. CDR3 in amino acids: CASSLSGTANYGYTF. CDR3 in DNA: TGTGCCAGCAGCTTATCCGGGACAGCTAACTATGGCTACACCTTC.

The chain is built from TRBV5-1 and TRBJ2-7; 8 positions agree with TRBD1. Germline V gene data show CDR1 as SGHRS and CDR2 as YFSETQ. Trimming at V came to 0 bases and at J to 2 bases, leaving 4 bases not matched to a gene. This CDR3 spans 15 amino acids. In nucleotides, the CDR3 is TGCGCCAGCAGCTTGGGGACAGGGAGGCCCTACGAGCAGTACTTC. It translates to CASSLGTGRPYEQYF.

This clone has only a few counts. The rearrangement uses TRBV5-1 and TRBJ1-5; no definite D call. V lost 4 bases to trimming and J lost 4 bases, with 12 bases between them. Germline CDR1 reads SGHRS; CDR2 reads YFSETQ. The length of the CDR3 is 14 residues. The CDR3 DNA reads TGCGCCAGCAGCAGTGCCCCCGGGAATCAGCCCCAGCATTTT. Protein product: CASSSAPGNQPQHF.

The J gene is TRBJ2-1, the V gene TRBV9; no definite D call. Deletions cut 4 bases from V and 4 bases from J, with 15 bases between. The CDR3 has 15 amino acids. Germline CDR1 is SGDLS and CDR2 is YYNGEE. Here the CDR3 DNA reads TGTGCCAGCAGCCCCAACCTATTACCGTACAATGAGCAGTTCTTC. Its protein is CASSPNLLPYNEQFF.

The chain joins TRBV5-1 to TRBJ1-6, with 9 bases that match TRBD1. J lost 10 bases, V lost 0 bases, and 8 bases had no gene match. CDR3 size: 16 residues. Per the germline V gene, CDR1 is SGHRS and CDR2 is YFSETQ. Here the CDR3 reads CASSLGTGGAKSPLHF. The CDR3 coding sequence is TGCGCCAGCAGCTTGGGTACAGGGGGCGCGAAATCACCCCTCCACTTT.

This chain links TRBV27 with TRBJ2-4; no clear D. V lost 8 bases and J lost 0, with 8 bases in between. This CDR3 spans 13 amino acids. Germline values: CDR1 MNHEY, CDR2 SMNVEV (reference sequence). The CDR3 reads CASSELAKNIQYF. CDR3 in DNA: TGTGCCAGCTCGGAGCTAGCCAAAAACATTCAGTACTTC.

Note on this clone: The sample contains more than one DNA sequence encoding this CDR3. The V gene is TRBV2, the J gene TRBJ2-3; 11 bases are shared with TRBD2. Germline V lookup: CDR1 SNHLY, CDR2 FYNNEI. This CDR3 has 19 residues. The trim removed 2 bases at V and 8 bases at J, leaving 18 bases unmatched. The CDR3 protein is CASSESILAGGLYLGTQYF. The CDR3, as DNA: TGTGCCAGCAGTGAAAGTATCCTAGCGGGGGGACTATACTTAGGTACGCAGTATTTT.

This clone was recorded only once. The chain joins TRBV7-9 to TRBJ1-2; TRBD1 is a possible D gene (6 bases). Trimming pared 5 bases from V and 5 bases from J, leaving 21 bases between. Germline values: CDR1 SEHNR, CDR2 FQNEAQ (reference sequence). CDR3 size: 16 residues. The CDR3 region is CASSPGLEGGAYGYTF. CDR3 nucleotide sequence: TGTGCCAGCAGCCCCGGTTTAGAGGGGGGCGCGTATGGCTACACCTTC.

This chain joins TRBV19 and TRBJ1-2, with 7 bases aligning to TRBD1. Germline CDR1 and CDR2: LNHDA and SQIVND (reference sequence). This CDR3 contains 11 residues. CDR3 protein: CASQGYYGYTF. Written as DNA, the CDR3 is TGTGCTTCACAGGGGTACTATGGCTACACCTTC.

The chain recombines TRBV19 with TRBJ2-5; D may be TRBD1 (7 bases). V lost 3 bases to trimming and J lost 4 bases, with 15 bases between them. Germline V gene sequence: CDR1 LNHDA, CDR2 SQIVND (reference sequence). The CDR3 totals 15 residues. CDR3 region: CASSMIGQGGETQYF. In nucleotides, the CDR3 is TGTGCCAGTAGTATGATTGGCCAGGGGGGAGAGACCCAGTACTTC.

V is TRBV5-4 and J is TRBJ2-3; no clear D. The V gene lost 4 bases and the J gene lost 0 bases, with 12 bases spanning the gap. The length of the CDR3 is 15 residues. The germline CDR1 and CDR2 sequences are SGHNT and YYREEE (reference sequence). Written as DNA, the CDR3 is TGTGCCAGCAGCCTGGGTGAACGGAGCACAGATACGCAGTATTTT. This codes for CASSLGERSTDTQYF.